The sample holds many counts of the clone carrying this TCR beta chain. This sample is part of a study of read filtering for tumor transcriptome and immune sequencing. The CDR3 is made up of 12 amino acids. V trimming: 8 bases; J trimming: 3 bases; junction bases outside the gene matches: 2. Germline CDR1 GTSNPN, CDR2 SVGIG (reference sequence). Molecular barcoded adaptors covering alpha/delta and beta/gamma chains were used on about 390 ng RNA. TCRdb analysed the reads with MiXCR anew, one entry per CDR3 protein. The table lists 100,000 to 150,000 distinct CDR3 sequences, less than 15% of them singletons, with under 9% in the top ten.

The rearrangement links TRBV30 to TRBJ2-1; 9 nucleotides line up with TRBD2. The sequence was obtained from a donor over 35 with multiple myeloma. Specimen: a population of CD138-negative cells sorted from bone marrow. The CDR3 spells CAGLASYNEQFF. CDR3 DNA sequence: TGTGCCGGACTAGCGAGCTACAATGAGCAGTTCTTC.